The count of the clone carrying this T cell receptor beta chain is one. Its antigen is not known. The sample originates from a study of T-cell reconstitution after alpha-beta-depleted transplantation in children. As it was prepared, the TCRbeta library received unique molecular identifiers. TCRdb re-derived calls from the PCR reads in MiXCR, one entry per CDR3 protein. This sample has about 580,000 distinct CDR3 sequences; 23% occur once, and the top ten carry 13% to 15%. Study conclusions and caveats: TCRbeta diversity was high at day 60 in some patients (a result of surviving recipient T cells and thymic progenitors). Expanded graft clones numbering several hundred reportedly gave rise to alpha-beta T cells about two months after transplant. Among T cells one year after transplant, newly produced cells accounted for most counts and diversity.

Germline V gene lookup returns CDR1 SGDLS and CDR2 YYNGEE. V lost 3 bases and J lost 2, with 11 bases in between. The CDR3 loop spans 14 amino acids. The V gene is TRBV9, the J gene TRBJ1-2, with unresolved D. This sample comprised PBMCs, mostly from graft donor cells, obtained 360 days after TCRalphabeta/CD19-depleted stem cell transplant. The sequence was collected from a boy younger than two who had a stem cell transplant for acute myeloid leukemia, so the T cells may come from the graft donor. DNA for the CDR3: TGTGCCAGCAGCGCCGGGGTTAGCAACTATGGCTACACCTTC. Protein sequence: CASSAGVSNYGYTF.